The 16 T cell receptor beta chains below all came from one sample that was sequenced in a study of blood T cell repertoires in COVID-19. The assay was immunoSEQ multiplex PCR, and TCRdb's table has in-frame clones only and misses some. This table has around 200,000 clones, 70% to 90% appearing once. Sample: peripheral blood. Every receptor here comes from a man in his thirties or forties with acute or convalescent COVID-19.

This clone has only a few counts. This sequence joins TRBV4-1 and TRBJ1-2; 10 nucleotides match TRBD1. Germline trimming cut 5 bases from V and 2 bases from J; bases unmatched to any gene: 5. Germline lookup yields CDR1 MGHRA and CDR2 YSYEKL. The CDR3 covers 15 residues. In DNA form, the CDR3 reads TGCGCCAGCAGCACCGGGACAGGGGAGAACTATGGCTACACCTTC. It is translated as CASSTGTGENYGYTF.

The chain has TRBV28 and TRBJ1-3; D remains unclear. This CDR3 has 12 amino acids. V shed 8 bases and J shed 2 bases, with 7 bases lying between them. Germline lookup yields CDR1 MDHEN and CDR2 SYDVKM. The CDR3 coding sequence is TGTGCCAGCCTTTCTCCTGGAAACACCATATATTTT. This translates into CASLSPGNTIYF.

The CDR3 DNA reads TGTGCCAGCAGCTTCGTGGGCAGGGGCTCCTACGAGCAGTACTTC. As protein: CASSFVGRGSYEQYF. This rearrangement joins TRBV5-6 to TRBJ2-7, with D possibly TRBD1 on 6 matching bases. CDR3 length: 15 amino acids. Germline V gene data show CDR1 as SGHDT and CDR2 as YYEEEE. V lost 2 bases and J 0 bases, leaving 12 bases between the germline ends.

This chain connects TRBV5-6 to TRBJ1-2; no clear D gene. This CDR3 comprises 13 residues. The germline CDR1 and CDR2 sequences are SGHDT and YYEEEE. Between the trimmed V and J ends, which lost 2 bases and 2 bases, there was a span of 7 bases. CDR3 region: CASSLGGNYGYTF. DNA of the CDR3: TGTGCCAGCAGCTTAGGCGGGAACTATGGCTACACCTTC.

The rearrangement uses TRBV18 and TRBJ1-5, with 8 bases aligning to TRBD1. This CDR3 is 16 amino acids long. The trim removed 2 bases at V and 6 bases at J, leaving 9 bases unmatched. CDR1 and CDR2 from the germline V gene are KGHSH and LQKENI. CDR3 in amino acids: CASSPALRGRVQPQHF. In DNA, the CDR3 is TGTGCCAGCTCACCAGCGCTCAGGGGGCGAGTTCAGCCCCAGCATTTT.

The DNA of the CDR3 is TGCGCCAGCAGCTCGGGACAGGGGATGATAGGCCGCGGTAGCACAGATACGCAGTATTTT. Translating gives CASSSGQGMIGRGSTDTQYF. V is TRBV5-1 and J is TRBJ2-3; 10 bases match TRBD1. Per germline, CDR1 SGHRS and CDR2 YFSETQ. The CDR3 has 20 residues. J was trimmed by 0 bases and V by 3 bases; bases with no gene match: 16.

J is TRBJ1-5 and V is TRBV7-3; no definite D call. This CDR3 is 15 amino acids long. V dropped 2 bases and J dropped 2 bases, with 10 bases sitting between them. From germline, CDR1 is SGHTA and CDR2 FQGTGA. The CDR3 sequence is CASSLSHLCNQPQHF. CDR3 nucleotides: TGTGCCAGCAGCTTATCGCACTTGTGCAATCAGCCCCAGCATTTT.

The rearrangement uses TRBV24-1 and TRBJ2-2; D possibly corresponds to TRBD1 (6 bases). The length of the CDR3 is 16 residues. V lost 5 bases and J lost 6, with 18 bases in between. Germline V CDR1 and CDR2: KGHDR, SFDVKD. In nucleotides, the CDR3 is TGTGCCACCAGTGGTGGTTGGGCAGGGGAAGCCGGGGAGCTGTTTTTT. The encoded protein is CATSGGWAGEAGELFF.

The rearrangement joins TRBV5-1 to TRBJ1-3, with TRBD1 matching 7 bases. This CDR3 is 16 amino acids long. Germline CDR1 and CDR2: SGHRS and YFSETQ. After removal of 4 bases from V and 2 bases from J, the junction contained 9 bases not matched to a gene. The CDR3 here is CASSGTGESPGNTIYF. The CDR3 DNA sequence: TGCGCCAGCAGCGGTACAGGGGAGTCCCCTGGAAACACCATATATTTT.

V gene TRBV4-1 combines with J gene TRBJ2-5; 10 bases are shared with TRBD1. Per germline, CDR1 MGHRA and CDR2 YSYEKL. The CDR3 loop spans 17 amino acids. V was pared by 1 base and J by 7 bases, with 12 bases of the junction left unmatched. The CDR3 DNA reads as TGCGCCAGCAGCCAAGGGACCTTGGGACAGGGGATAGGGACCCAGTACTTC. This sequence encodes CASSQGTLGQGIGTQYF.

This clone was counted a single time. J is TRBJ1-6 and V is TRBV30; D might be TRBD1 (6 bases). The CDR3 is 13 residues long. The germline gives CDR1 GTSNPN, CDR2 SVGIG (reference sequence). The V gene lost 1 base and the J gene lost 8 bases, with 9 bases spanning the gap. The CDR3 reads CAWSDYRDSPLHF. The CDR3 DNA sequence: TGTGCCTGGAGTGATTACAGGGATTCACCCCTCCACTTT.

Here the CDR3 reads CASSIRGRDYGYTF. The CDR3 nucleotides read TGTGCCAGTAGTATCAGGGGGCGAGACTATGGCTACACCTTC. The chain combines TRBV19 with TRBJ1-2, with TRBD1 matching over 8 bases. From germline, CDR1 is LNHDA and CDR2 SQIVND (reference sequence). With V trimmed by 3 bases and J by 3 bases, 3 bases remained unmatched. This CDR3 is built from 14 residues. The full variable domain, in which reference TRBV19 and TRBJ1-2 provide the parts outside the CDR3, is DGGITQSPKYLFRKEGQNVTLSCEQNLNHDAMYWYRQDPGQGLRLIYYSQIVNDFQKGDIAEGYSVSREKKESFPLTVTSAQKNPTAFYLCASSIRGRDYGYTFGSGTRLTVV.

CDR3: CASSPRGTNEAFF. The DNA for the CDR3 is TGTGCCAGCTCACCTCGGGGGACGAATGAAGCTTTCTTT. This chain links TRBV18 with TRBJ1-1; a weak D match, TRBD1 (5 bases). The CDR3 length is 13 residues. Germline assignment: CDR1 KGHSH and CDR2 LQKENI. Between the trimmed V and J ends, which lost 3 bases and 7 bases, there was a span of 12 bases. The entire variable domain, with the rest obtained from reference TRBV18 and TRBJ1-1, is as follows: NAGVMQNPRHLVRRRGQEARLRCSPMKGHSHVYWYRQLPEEGLKFMVYLQKENIIDESGMPKERFSAEFPKEGPSILRIQQVVRGDSAAYFCASSPRGTNEAFFGQGTRLTVV.

This sequence joins TRBV3-1 (or the pseudogene TRBV3-2) and TRBJ2-7; TRBD1 matches at 7 bases. This CDR3 contains 15 residues. Germline CDR1 and CDR2: LGHDT and YNNKEL (reference sequence). V lost 3 bases, J lost 2 bases, and 7 bases stayed unmatched. CDR3 loop: CASSHRQGLTYEQYF. CDR3 coding DNA: TGTGCCAGCAGCCATAGACAGGGCCTTACCTACGAGCAGTACTTC.

This clone came up once. The V and J genes are TRBV28 and TRBJ1-2, with 9 positions matching TRBD1. The germline CDR1 and CDR2 sequences are MDHEN and SYDVKM. The CDR3 totals 15 residues. Unmatched junction bases numbered 7, after V lost 1 base and J lost 7 bases. The CDR3 DNA reads TGTGCCAGCAGTTTATTGACAGGGGGGCTCTCTGGCTACACCTTC. Translated, it gives CASSLLTGGLSGYTF.

V is TRBV25-1 and J is TRBJ2-1; possibly TRBD1 for D (6 bases). V lost 3 bases and J 9 bases, leaving 18 bases between the germline ends. This CDR3 has 15 residues. CDR1 is MGHDK, CDR2 SYGVNS, per germline. DNA of the CDR3: TGTGCCAGCAGTGACCCGGGACATAGGGGCGTTGAGCAGTTCTTC. Amino acids: CASSDPGHRGVEQFF.